This T cell receptor (beta chain) was found in a study of blood T cell repertoires in COVID-19. Study-level background: T cells, B-cell-depleted T cells, or PBMCs supplied cDNA or gDNA.

The germline V gene encodes CDR1 MDHEN and CDR2 SYDVKM. Trimming took 4 bases from V and 6 from J, leaving 15 bases between them. This CDR3 spans 14 amino acids. As handled by the study authors: Amplified reference gene primers provided the basis for estimating nucleated cell counts. The repertoire was sequenced with immunoSEQ multiplex PCR; TCRdb's copy has only in-frame clones and lacks some. V, J and clone size were drawn from that table, and D and trimming were deduced from the DNA. The table shows some 270,000 clones, with around 82% occurring only once. This receptor was taken from a person between 65 and 79 years old with COVID-19, enrolled during active disease. The gene calls are TRBV28 and TRBJ1-2, with a possible D match to TRBD1 (6 bases). Sequencing input: peripheral blood. The CDR3 region has the DNA TGTGCCAGCAGTTCCGGACAGACCCGGAATGGCTACACCTTC. It encodes CASSSGQTRNGYTF.